These 28 T cell receptor beta chains originate from one sample sequenced in a study of T cells after posttransplantation cyclophosphamide. Sequencing was performed with immunoSEQ multiplex PCR; in TCRdb, only in-frame clones are kept and a portion is missing. The data show tens of thousands of clones, with none appearing a single time. The sequencing input was PBMCs. Source of these receptors: a man aged 40-49 years in good health, CMV-negative, and a related stem cell transplant donor.

V and J are TRBV9 and TRBJ2-1; D perhaps matches TRBD1 (6 bases). The CDR3 runs 14 residues. Germline CDR1 SGDLS, CDR2 YYNGEE. The V and J ends lost 3 bases and 7 bases respectively, with 14 bases between them. CDR3 protein: CASSGRTGLNEQFF. CDR3 nucleotides: TGTGCCAGCAGCGGCCGAACAGGGCTTAATGAGCAGTTCTTC.

This clone was observed at least ten times. The genes are TRBV5-8 and TRBJ1-1; 9 nucleotides align to TRBD1. J lost 4 bases, V lost 2 bases, and 3 bases had no gene match. The CDR3 is made up of 14 amino acids. Germline V gene lookup returns CDR1 SGHTS and CDR2 YDEGEE. The CDR3 nucleotides are TGTGCCAGCAGCTTAGGGACAGGGATCACTGAAGCTTTCTTT. It specifies CASSLGTGITEAFF.

Ten or more counts support this clone. CDR3 sequence reads: CASSRLAGELFF. DNA of the CDR3: TGTGCCAGTAGTAGACTAGCCGGGGAGCTGTTTTTT. The rearrangement links TRBV19 to TRBJ2-2, with D possibly TRBD2 on 6 matching bases. The length of the CDR3 is 12 residues. V lost 4 bases, J lost 6 bases, and 6 bases lay in between. Germline CDR1 LNHDA, CDR2 SQIVND (reference sequence).

This clone was counted a few times. J is TRBJ2-2 and V is TRBV11-3; D is undetermined. V lost 8 bases, J lost 4 bases, and 11 bases lay in between. CDR1 is SGHNT and CDR2 is YENEEA in the germline V gene. The CDR3 spans 13 residues. The DNA of the CDR3 is TGTGCCAGCGTAGGAGCTTCCACCGGGGAGCTGTTTTTT. Translated: CASVGASTGELFF. The full variable domain, rest sourced from reference TRBV11-3 and TRBJ2-2, is EAGVVQSPRYKIIEKKQPVAFWCNPISGHNTLYWYLQNLGQGPELLIRYENEEAVDDSQLPKDRFSAERLKGVDSTLKIQPAELGDSAVYLCASVGASTGELFFGEGSRLTVL.

The rearrangement joins TRBV6-4 to TRBJ2-3; 7 positions match TRBD2. V was clipped by 3 bases and J by 3 bases; unmatched bases: 0. This CDR3 has 13 residues. CDR1 is MRHNA and CDR2 is SNTAGT in the germline V gene. The CDR3 sequence: CASSERETDTQYF. CDR3 nucleotide sequence: TGTGCCAGCAGTGAGCGGGAGACAGATACGCAGTATTTT.

This clone showed up many times. The chain has TRBV6-5 and TRBJ1-5; 8 bases agree with TRBD1. V shed 6 bases, J shed 3 bases, and the junction held 7 bases outside the gene matches. The CDR3 consists of 15 residues. Germline V gene sequence: CDR1 MNHEY, CDR2 SVGAGI. The chain's CDR3 is CASRGDRTPNQPQHF. CDR3 in DNA: TGTGCCAGCAGGGGGGACAGGACGCCCAATCAGCCCCAGCATTTT.

This clone was detected many times. V usage is TRBV5-1 and J usage is TRBJ1-4; a weak D match, TRBD1 (5 bases). CDR1 is SGHRS and CDR2 is YFSETQ in the germline V gene. V lost 3 bases and J lost 4, with 13 bases in between. The length of the CDR3 is 15 residues. The CDR3 spells CASSSNPGLNEKLFF. The DNA of the CDR3 is TGCGCCAGCAGCTCAAACCCGGGACTTAATGAAAAACTGTTTTTT. Combining the CDR3 with reference TRBV5-1 and TRBJ1-4 gives the whole variable domain KAGVTQTPRYLIKTRGQQVTLSCSPISGHRSVSWYQQTPGQGLQFLFEYFSETQRNKGNFPGRFSGRQFSNSRSEMNVSTLELGDSALYLCASSSNPGLNEKLFFGSGTQLSVL.

This clone was seen many times. V gene TRBV6-5 combines with J gene TRBJ1-5; D not certain. Germline loops: CDR1 MNHEY, CDR2 SVGAGI. V dropped 5 bases and J dropped 2 bases, with 13 bases sitting between them. The CDR3 length is 15 residues. Written as DNA, the CDR3 is TGTGCCAGCAGTCTCCGGGGTTATGGCAATCAGCCCCAGCATTTT. Its protein product is CASSLRGYGNQPQHF.

This clone occurred many times. The CDR3 nucleotides read TGTGCCAGCAGCCAAGAAGGTAGCGGAAAGACCGGGGAGCTGTTTTTT. It codes for CASSQEGSGKTGELFF. This chain connects TRBV4-2 to TRBJ2-2; tentatively, D is TRBD2 (6 bases). Deletions cut 0 bases from V and 5 bases from J, with 13 bases between. This CDR3 has 16 amino acids. Looked up from germline, CDR1 is LGHNA and CDR2 is YNFKEQ.

This clone has ten or more counts. The chain is built from TRBV2 and TRBJ1-6; perhaps TRBD1 as D (6 bases). This CDR3 spans 12 amino acids. V was shortened by 5 bases and J by 9 bases, with 8 bases between the two germline ends. Germline V gives CDR1 SNHLY, CDR2 FYNNEI. The CDR3 coding sequence is TGTGCCAGCAGTCCAGGGGTTTCACCCCTCCACTTT. It is translated as CASSPGVSPLHF.

At least ten counts were recorded for this clone. The chain recombines TRBV5-6 with TRBJ1-3, with D uncertain. The V end lost 1 base, the J end lost 1 base, and 9 bases lay between the germline ends. This CDR3 has 15 amino acids. The germline CDR1 and CDR2 sequences are SGHDT and YYEEEE. CDR3 residues: CASSLRRPSGNTIYF. In DNA, the CDR3 is TGTGCCAGCAGCTTGCGGAGGCCTTCTGGAAACACCATATATTTT. Complete variable domain (other parts from reference TRBV5-6 and TRBJ1-3): DAGVTQSPTHLIKTRGQQVTLRCSPKSGHDTVSWYQQALGQGPQFIFQYYEEEERQRGNFPDRFSGHQFPNYSSELNVNALLLGDSALYLCASSLRRPSGNTIYFGEGSWLTVV.

The genes are TRBV4-1 and TRBJ2-3, with no clear D. Germline CDR1 MGHRA, CDR2 YSYEKL. The CDR3 is 14 residues long. The ends were cut back, 5 bases at V and 0 bases at J, with 9 bases in the middle. The CDR3 DNA follows: TGCGCCAGCAGCGTAGTATCCAGCACAGATACGCAGTATTTT. Its translation is CASSVVSSTDTQYF.

This clone was observed many times. The chain joins TRBV4-1 to TRBJ2-2, with 7 bases lining up with TRBD1. Germline CDR1 and CDR2: MGHRA and YSYEKL. The ends lost 5 bases at V and 6 bases at J; junction bases unmatched: 9. The CDR3 has 15 residues. The CDR3 region has the DNA TGCGCCAGCAGCTTCCAGGGGGATCGGGCCGGGGAGCTGTTTTTT. This translates into CASSFQGDRAGELFF.

This clone was counted many times. The chain combines TRBV5-1 with TRBJ2-1, with TRBD1 matching 11 bases. Germline loops: CDR1 SGHRS, CDR2 YFSETQ. CDR3 length: 15 residues. V dropped 2 bases and J dropped 8; count of bases not matched to a gene: 6. The CDR3 DNA reads TGCGCCAGCAGCTTAGGACAGGGGGCATTCGATGAGCAGTTCTTC. It translates to CASSLGQGAFDEQFF.

This clone was found many times. The chain recombines TRBV6-1 with TRBJ1-1; D is possibly TRBD1 (5 bases). V lost 3 bases and J lost 3, with 8 bases in between. Looked up from germline, CDR1 is MNHNS and CDR2 is SASEGT. The CDR3 loop spans 13 amino acids. CDR3 nucleotides: TGTGCCAGCAGTGACAGGGAGGACACTGAAGCTTTCTTT. Amino acid sequence: CASSDREDTEAFF.

This clone was detected ten times or more. The gene calls are TRBV5-6 and TRBJ1-4, with unresolved D. Germline values: CDR1 SGHDT, CDR2 YYEEEE. This CDR3 has 12 amino acids. The germline V and J ends were trimmed by 5 bases and 8 bases, with 10 bases remaining between them. The CDR3 DNA is TGTGCCAGCAGTCGGCAGGAAGAAAAACTGTTTTTT. Translation: CASSRQEEKLFF.

This clone was detected many times. The chain recombines TRBV13 with TRBJ2-1; 13 bases are shared with TRBD2. V lost 4 bases and J lost 7; bases outside the gene matches: 7. The germline CDR1 and CDR2 sequences are PRHDT and FYEKMQ (reference sequence). This CDR3 spans 16 amino acids. As DNA, the CDR3 is TGTGCCAGCAGCTCACCGGGACTAGCGGGGTGGAATGAGCAGTTCTTC. Protein sequence: CASSSPGLAGWNEQFF. Complete variable domain (other parts from reference TRBV13 and TRBJ2-1): AAGVIQSPRHLIKEKRETATLKCYPIPRHDTVYWYQQGPGQDPQFLISFYEKMQSDKGSIPDRFSAQQFSDYHSELNMSSLELGDSALYFCASSSPGLAGWNEQFFGPGTRLTVL.

This clone was recorded at least ten times. J is TRBJ1-1 and V is TRBV6-5, with a tentative D call TRBD1 (5 bases). Trimming cost V 2 bases and J 0 bases, with 13 bases left between them. Germline CDR1 is MNHEY and CDR2 is SVGAGI. CDR3 length: 16 amino acids. CDR3 sequence: CASSYRGVGMNTEAFF. CDR3 DNA sequence: TGTGCCAGCAGTTACAGGGGTGTGGGGATGAACACTGAAGCTTTCTTT.

This clone was seen repeatedly, ten times or more. Here the CDR3 reads CASSLSGGAGIGELFF. In nucleotides, the CDR3 is TGCGCCAGCAGCCTTAGCGGGGGGGCGGGGATCGGGGAGCTGTTTTTT. This chain joins TRBV4-1 and TRBJ2-2, with TRBD2 matching 11 bases. The CDR3 is made up of 16 amino acids. Looked up from germline, CDR1 is MGHRA and CDR2 is YSYEKL. After removal of 4 bases from V and 7 bases from J, the junction contained 8 bases not matched to a gene.

This clone was recorded at least ten times. As DNA, the CDR3 is TGTGCCAGCAGCCCCGTCCGGGACTTCATCACAGATACGCAGTATTTT. This codes for CASSPVRDFITDTQYF. The genes are TRBV11-3 and TRBJ2-3, with D possibly matching TRBD2 (6 bases). V was cut by 5 bases and J by 2 bases, with 17 bases left in between. The CDR3 loop spans 16 amino acids. CDR1 is SGHNT and CDR2 is YENEEA in the germline V gene.

The rearrangement links TRBV11-1 to TRBJ2-5; 8 bases map to TRBD1. The CDR3 is 15 residues long. Germline loops: CDR1 SGHAT, CDR2 FQDESV (reference sequence). J was trimmed by 7 bases and V by 1 base; bases with no gene match: 8. CDR3 loop: CASSLESGQVATQYF. CDR3 nucleotides: TGTGCCAGCAGCTTAGAGTCGGGACAGGTAGCGACCCAGTACTTC.

This clone was recorded at least ten times. The V and J genes are TRBV27 and TRBJ1-4; D is perhaps TRBD1 (5 bases). The CDR3 contains 15 residues. CDR1 is MNHEY and CDR2 is SMNVEV in the germline V gene (reference sequence). V lost 4 bases to trimming and J lost 3 bases, with 12 bases between them. The CDR3, as DNA: TGTGCCAGCAGTTCCCTGACAGCTTCTAATGAAAAACTGTTTTTT. Translation: CASSSLTASNEKLFF.

This clone appeared many times. This chain connects TRBV5-6 to TRBJ2-1; 10 bases agree with TRBD2. The V gene's germline CDR1 is SGHDT and CDR2 YYEEEE. V was pared by 1 base and J by 10 bases, with 8 bases of the junction left unmatched. The CDR3 extends over 15 amino acids. The CDR3 sequence is CASSLSLAGVGEQFF. CDR3 DNA sequence: TGTGCCAGCAGCTTGAGTCTAGCGGGAGTGGGGGAGCAGTTCTTC.

This clone was detected ten times or more. V usage is TRBV2 and J usage is TRBJ2-1; 12 bases align to TRBD2. This CDR3 is built from 16 residues. The V and J ends lost 3 bases and 9 bases, in that order; junction bases with no gene match: 9. Germline lookup yields CDR1 SNHLY and CDR2 FYNNEI. The CDR3 loop reads CASSDRSSGGAIEQFF. The CDR3 bases are TGTGCCAGCAGTGATAGGTCTAGCGGGGGGGCCATTGAGCAGTTCTTC.

This clone has more than one count but fewer than ten. This CDR3 reads CASSYQGSGELFF. The DNA for the CDR3 is TGTGCCAGCAGTTATCAGGGTTCCGGGGAGCTGTTTTTT. The chain combines TRBV6-1 with TRBJ2-2; TRBD1 might be the D (5 bases). Trimming removed 5 bases at V and 6 bases at J, with 10 bases between. The CDR3 sequence is 13 residues long. The germline gives CDR1 MNHNS, CDR2 SASEGT.

Ten or more counts support this clone. The V and J genes are TRBV10-2 and TRBJ2-3; 12 positions match TRBD2. CDR3 length equals 16 residues. V dropped 2 bases and J dropped 3; count of bases not matched to a gene: 3. Germline CDR1 reads WSHSY; CDR2 reads SAAADI. This CDR3 is CASSEAGLAGTDTQYF. The CDR3 region has the DNA TGCGCCAGCAGTGAGGCTGGACTAGCGGGGACAGATACGCAGTATTTT.

V gene TRBV4-3 combines with J gene TRBJ2-3; the match to TRBD2 covers 9 bases. The length of the CDR3 is 15 residues. The V gene's germline CDR1 is LGHNA and CDR2 YSLEER. V gave up 1 base and J gave up 5 bases; unmatched junction bases: 4. Here the CDR3 DNA reads TGCGCCAGCAGCCAAGGTATAGCGGGAGAAGATACGCAGTATTTT. Amino acids: CASSQGIAGEDTQYF.

Ten or more counts support this clone. This chain links TRBV27 with TRBJ1-2; D might be TRBD1 (6 bases). The CDR3 runs to 14 residues. CDR1 and CDR2 (germline): MNHEY, SMNVEV (reference sequence). V lost 1 base and J lost 3, with 9 bases in between. CDR3 sequence (DNA): TGTGCCAGCAGTTTATGGCAGGGGCACTATGGCTACACCTTC. Translated, it gives CASSLWQGHYGYTF.